These 30 T cell receptor beta chains were sequenced from one sample in a study of blood T cell repertoires in COVID-19. Sequencing was performed with immunoSEQ multiplex PCR; in TCRdb, only in-frame clones are kept and a portion is missing. The top ten clones hold roughly 2% of a sample with roughly 55,000 clones, around 86% of them seen once. What was sequenced was peripheral blood. These receptors originate from a woman between 55 and 75 years old with acute or convalescent COVID-19.

The CDR3, as DNA: TGTGCCAGCAGCCGTGGACAGGGAGAATATTCGGCTTTCTTT. It yields the protein CASSRGQGEYSAFF. This rearrangement joins TRBV5-6 to TRBJ1-1; 8 bases fit TRBD1. The CDR3 spans 14 residues. V was pared by 4 bases and J by 11 bases, with 13 bases of the junction left unmatched. Germline CDR1 reads SGHDT; CDR2 reads YYEEEE.

V usage is TRBV15 and J usage is TRBJ1-6; 7 bases agree with TRBD1. CDR1 and CDR2 (germline): LNHNV, YYDKDF (reference sequence). The CDR3 is 18 residues long. The trim removed 1 base at V and 2 bases at J, leaving 8 bases unmatched. Here the CDR3 reads CATSRGQGRITYNSPLHF. In nucleotides, the CDR3 is TGTGCCACCAGCAGAGGACAGGGAAGGATTACCTATAATTCACCCCTCCACTTT.

The rearrangement joins TRBV19 to TRBJ1-2, with 9 bases that match TRBD1. Losses at the gene ends were 5 bases for V and 4 bases for J; bases not matched to a gene: 8. The CDR3 runs to 15 residues. The V gene's germline CDR1 is LNHDA and CDR2 SQIVND (reference sequence). The CDR3, as DNA: TGTGCCAGTAGTTTTCCGGGACAGGGTTCCTATGGCTACACCTTC. Protein: CASSFPGQGSYGYTF.

The chain couples TRBV9 to TRBJ1-3; D unclear. The germline V and J ends were trimmed by 0 bases and 0 bases, with 10 bases remaining between them. Germline CDR1 reads SGDLS; CDR2 reads YYNGEE. This CDR3 is built from 16 residues. The CDR3 DNA sequence: TGTGCCAGCAGCGTAGAAGCAGGAAGCTCTGGAAACACCATATATTTT. As protein: CASSVEAGSSGNTIYF.

This clone was seen once. The genes are TRBV4-1 and TRBJ2-2; 7 bases agree with TRBD2. This CDR3 has 15 amino acids. Germline CDR1 MGHRA, CDR2 YSYEKL. V dropped 10 bases and J dropped 1; count of bases not matched to a gene: 9. CDR3 coding DNA: TGCGCCACCAAGCGCGGGGGAGGGAACACCGGGGAGCTGTTTTTT. It specifies CATKRGGGNTGELFF.

A single count supports this clone. This chain uses TRBV6-5 with TRBJ2-1; 8 nucleotides align to TRBD2. V lost 6 bases, J lost 6 bases, and 7 bases stayed unmatched. Germline CDR1 and CDR2: MNHEY and SVGAGI. There are 14 residues in the CDR3. CDR3 in amino acids: CASRASGRGNEQFF. CDR3 nucleotide sequence: TGTGCCAGCAGAGCGAGCGGGAGAGGCAATGAGCAGTTCTTC.

The chain carries TRBV5-5 and TRBJ2-1; TRBD2 matches 13 bases. Germline CDR1 reads SGHKS; CDR2 reads YYEKEE (reference sequence). V lost 2 bases, J lost 9 bases, and 5 bases stayed unmatched. This CDR3 contains 15 residues. As DNA, the CDR3 is TGTGCCAGCAGCTTTGGGACTAGCGGGATCAGTGAGCAGTTCTTC. It translates to CASSFGTSGISEQFF.

The chain is built from TRBV5-6 and TRBJ2-3; 9 bases match TRBD2. Unmatched junction bases numbered 5, after V lost 0 bases and J lost 6 bases. The V gene's germline CDR1 is SGHDT and CDR2 YYEEEE. This CDR3 is 15 amino acids long. CDR3 protein: CASSLALAGDDTQYF. DNA of the CDR3: TGTGCCAGCAGCTTGGCCTTAGCGGGGGACGATACGCAGTATTTT.

The V and J genes are TRBV21-1 and TRBJ1-2. TRBV21-1 is reported as a pseudogene. This CDR3 region has 18 residues. The CDR3 sequence is CASSAKDGREGCQDGYTF. The CDR3, as DNA: TGTGCCAGCAGCGCCAAGGACGGCAGGGAGGGCTGTCAAGATGGCTACACCTTC.

This chain uses TRBV5-6 with TRBJ2-5; D possibly corresponds to TRBD2 (6 bases). CDR1 is SGHDT and CDR2 is YYEEEE in the germline V gene. Trimming took off 0 bases at V and 2 bases at J, with 11 bases between the two ends. The CDR3 contains 15 residues. In DNA form, the CDR3 reads TGTGCCAGCAGCTTGGTTAGTAGCGGACAAGAGACCCAGTACTTC. Translated, it gives CASSLVSSGQETQYF.

This clone was recorded only once. This sequence joins TRBV11-3 and TRBJ2-1; perhaps TRBD2 as D (5 bases). V gave up 3 bases and J gave up 1 base, with 7 bases separating them. CDR3 length: 14 residues. Germline CDR1 is SGHNT and CDR2 is YENEEA. The CDR3 DNA reads as TGTGCCAGCAGCTTTCGGGGTTCCTACAATGAGCAGTTCTTC. It yields the protein CASSFRGSYNEQFF. The full variable domain, with the rest looked up from reference TRBV11-3 and TRBJ2-1, is EAGVVQSPRYKIIEKKQPVAFWCNPISGHNTLYWYLQNLGQGPELLIRYENEEAVDDSQLPKDRFSAERLKGVDSTLKIQPAELGDSAVYLCASSFRGSYNEQFFGPGTRLTVL.

The chain uses TRBV10-3 and TRBJ2-3; unclear D gene. The CDR3 contains 13 residues. Trimming cost V 4 bases and J 0 bases, with 5 bases left between them. Germline values: CDR1 ENHRY, CDR2 SYGVKD. The CDR3 coding sequence is TGTGCCATCAGTGTACAGAGCACAGATACGCAGTATTTT. It specifies CAISVQSTDTQYF.

The chain is built from TRBV5-4 and TRBJ1-6; D possibly corresponds to TRBD1 (6 bases). This CDR3 spans 15 amino acids. Germline V gene sequence: CDR1 SGHNT, CDR2 YYREEE (reference sequence). The V end was cut by 7 bases, the J end by 9 bases, with 20 bases between. The CDR3 here is CASAADTGLGSPLHF. The CDR3 region has the DNA TGTGCCAGCGCAGCGGATACAGGGTTGGGTTCACCCCTCCACTTT.

A remark on this clone: One junction end disagrees with the germline gene, perhaps due to a read error. The chain has TRBV7-7 and TRBJ2-1; weak D call: TRBD1 (5 bases). CDR3 length: 14 amino acids. Germline values: CDR1 SSHAT, CDR2 FNYEAQ (reference sequence). The CDR3 is CASSLGRGYNEQFF. CDR3 DNA: TGTGCTAGCAGCTTGGGAAGGGGATACAATGAGCAGTTCTTC.

The chain employs TRBV5-5 and TRBJ1-1; a weak D match, TRBD1 (5 bases). V was shortened by 0 bases and J by 4 bases, with 16 bases between the two germline ends. Germline V lookup: CDR1 SGHKS, CDR2 YYEKEE (reference sequence). The CDR3 spans 16 residues. CDR3 nucleotides: TGTGCCAGCAGCTTGGTAGGGGTTTTCCTAGGCACTGAAGCTTTCTTT. Protein sequence: CASSLVGVFLGTEAFF.

The gene calls are TRBV5-4 and TRBJ2-2; TRBD2 aligns across 7 bases. J was trimmed by 5 bases and V by 4 bases; bases with no gene match: 17. Per germline, CDR1 SGHNT and CDR2 YYREEE (reference sequence). The CDR3 covers 18 residues. The CDR3 region is CASSDLVGPGGSTGELFF. CDR3 nucleotide sequence: TGTGCCAGCAGCGACCTCGTGGGTCCTGGCGGGAGTACCGGGGAGCTGTTTTTT.

The rearrangement joins TRBV6-5 to TRBJ1-5; TRBD1 matches 9 bases. J lost 7 bases, V lost 6 bases, and 7 bases had no gene match. Germline values: CDR1 MNHEY, CDR2 SVGAGI. CDR3 length equals 14 residues. The CDR3 bases are TGTGCCAGCAGAACGGGACAGGGTGCGCAGCCCCAGCATTTT. It specifies CASRTGQGAQPQHF.

The rearrangement links TRBV2 to TRBJ1-2, with TRBD1 as a possible D gene (6 bases). Between the trimmed V and J ends, which lost 6 bases and 5 bases, there was a span of 13 bases. The germline V gene encodes CDR1 SNHLY and CDR2 FYNNEI. The CDR3 extends over 13 amino acids. DNA for the CDR3: TGTGCCAGCAGCCCCGGACAGAAGTATGGCTACACCTTC. It yields the protein CASSPGQKYGYTF.

The chain employs TRBV12-3 or TRBV12-4 and TRBJ1-1, with 8 nucleotides matching TRBD1. The CDR3 has 12 residues. The junction had 1 base not matched to a gene; V was cut back by 5 bases and J by 5 bases. The CDR3 sequence: CASSQGATEAFF. Written as DNA, the CDR3 is TGTGCCAGCAGTCAGGGGGCTACTGAAGCTTTCTTT.

This clone was seen just once. A read error may account for a junction end that differs from germline. The chain joins TRBV5-1 to TRBJ1-1, with D possibly matching TRBD1 (5 bases). The germline V gene encodes CDR1 SGHRS and CDR2 YFSETQ. This CDR3 is 14 amino acids long. The CDR3 nucleotides read TGCGCCAGCAGCCTTGGGACTGCGGCGGATCTAATCTCCTTT. This sequence encodes CASSLGTAADLISF. Full variable domain (rest looked up from reference TRBV5-1 and TRBJ1-1): KAGVTQTPRYLIKTRGQQVTLSCSPISGHRSVSWYQQTPGQGLQFLFEYFSETQRNKGNFPGRFSGRQFSNSRSEMNVSTLELGDSALYLCASSLGTAADLISFGQGTRLTVV.

The chain recombines TRBV7-9 with TRBJ1-6, with 8 positions matching TRBD1. V shed 4 bases, J shed 7 bases, and the junction held 6 bases outside the gene matches. This CDR3 has 15 residues. Germline lookup yields CDR1 SEHNR and CDR2 FQNEAQ (reference sequence). In nucleotides, the CDR3 is TGTGCCAGCAGCTACGTGGACAGGGCAAATTCACCCCTCCACTTT. It codes for CASSYVDRANSPLHF.

This clone was seen once. The V gene is TRBV2, the J gene TRBJ1-1; D remains ambiguous. Trimming took 6 bases from V and 3 from J, leaving 5 bases between them. CDR3 length: 11 amino acids. Germline-derived CDR1 and CDR2 are SNHLY and FYNNEI. The CDR3 sequence is CASSRDTEAFF. CDR3 DNA sequence: TGTGCCAGCAGCCGGGACACTGAAGCTTTCTTT.

DNA of the CDR3: TGTGCCAGTAGTGAGGGGAGGGGGAGAGGGCATCAGCCCCAGCATTTT. It is translated as CASSEGRGRGHQPQHF. The V gene is TRBV19, the J gene TRBJ1-5; D might be TRBD1 (6 bases). This CDR3 contains 16 residues. The V and J ends lost 5 bases and 5 bases respectively, with 19 bases between them. The germline V gene has CDR1 LNHDA and CDR2 SQIVND (reference sequence). Filled out from reference TRBV19 and TRBJ1-5, the complete variable domain reads DGGITQSPKYLFRKEGQNVTLSCEQNLNHDAMYWYRQDPGQGLRLIYYSQIVNDFQKGDIAEGYSVSREKKESFPLTVTSAQKNPTAFYLCASSEGRGRGHQPQHFGDGTRLSIL.

J is TRBJ2-7 and V is TRBV6-5, with 12 bases aligning to TRBD1. Germline assignment: CDR1 MNHEY and CDR2 SVGAGI. CDR3 length: 15 residues. The V gene end was trimmed by 7 bases and the J gene end by 7 bases; junction bases not matched to a gene: 11. The CDR3: CASMIGTGGWEEQYF. The CDR3, as DNA: TGTGCCAGCATGATAGGGACAGGGGGCTGGGAAGAGCAGTACTTC.

V is TRBV5-1 and J is TRBJ2-7; 9 bases match TRBD1. The CDR3 is 15 residues long. Germline CDR1 and CDR2: SGHRS and YFSETQ. Trimming cost V 0 bases and J 2 bases; bases outside gene matches: 3. As DNA, the CDR3 is TGCGCCAGCAGCTTGGTAGGACAGGGGCCCTACGAGCAGTACTTC. As protein: CASSLVGQGPYEQYF.

V gene TRBV27 combines with J gene TRBJ1-2; 8 positions agree with TRBD1. V was pared by 2 bases and J by 5 bases, with 10 bases of the junction left unmatched. The CDR3 is 16 amino acids. Germline-derived CDR1 and CDR2 are MNHEY and SMNVEV (reference sequence). CDR3 region: CASSLGVATGEYGYTF. The CDR3 DNA follows: TGTGCCAGCAGTTTAGGGGTCGCGACAGGGGAGTATGGCTACACCTTC.

V is TRBV4-1 and J is TRBJ1-2; 8 bases are shared with TRBD1. The germline CDR1 and CDR2 sequences are MGHRA and YSYEKL. After removal of 1 base from V and 7 bases from J, the junction contained 8 bases not matched to a gene. This CDR3 spans 15 amino acids. Here the CDR3 DNA reads TGCGCCAGCAGCCAAGTTATCGGGACAGGAGCTGGCTACACCTTC. This sequence encodes CASSQVIGTGAGYTF.

The CDR3 DNA is TGTGCCAGCAGTGACAGGAGGAACACTGAAGCTTTCTTT. Its translation is CASSDRRNTEAFF. This chain links TRBV12-3 or TRBV12-4 with TRBJ1-1, with D possibly being TRBD1 (6 bases). CDR3 length: 13 amino acids. V lost 5 bases to trimming and J lost 1 base, with 8 bases between them.

The genes are TRBV29-1 and TRBJ2-7; D not resolved. The V end lost 4 bases, the J end lost 0 bases, and 7 bases lay between the germline ends. The CDR3 covers 12 residues. Germline V gene lookup returns CDR1 SQVTM and CDR2 ANQGSEA. In nucleotides, the CDR3 is TGCAGCGTTGGGGCCTCCTCCTACGAGCAGTACTTC. Translating it yields CSVGASSYEQYF.

This chain uses TRBV5-1 with TRBJ1-6; 10 bases match TRBD1. Trimming took 6 bases from V and 7 from J; bases not matched to a gene: 16. The CDR3 length is 18 residues. Germline loops: CDR1 SGHRS, CDR2 YFSETQ. Here the CDR3 DNA reads TGCGCCAGCACCGTGGGCCCCACCGGGACAGGGGACAATTCACCCCTCCACTTT. Protein: CASTVGPTGTGDNSPLHF.